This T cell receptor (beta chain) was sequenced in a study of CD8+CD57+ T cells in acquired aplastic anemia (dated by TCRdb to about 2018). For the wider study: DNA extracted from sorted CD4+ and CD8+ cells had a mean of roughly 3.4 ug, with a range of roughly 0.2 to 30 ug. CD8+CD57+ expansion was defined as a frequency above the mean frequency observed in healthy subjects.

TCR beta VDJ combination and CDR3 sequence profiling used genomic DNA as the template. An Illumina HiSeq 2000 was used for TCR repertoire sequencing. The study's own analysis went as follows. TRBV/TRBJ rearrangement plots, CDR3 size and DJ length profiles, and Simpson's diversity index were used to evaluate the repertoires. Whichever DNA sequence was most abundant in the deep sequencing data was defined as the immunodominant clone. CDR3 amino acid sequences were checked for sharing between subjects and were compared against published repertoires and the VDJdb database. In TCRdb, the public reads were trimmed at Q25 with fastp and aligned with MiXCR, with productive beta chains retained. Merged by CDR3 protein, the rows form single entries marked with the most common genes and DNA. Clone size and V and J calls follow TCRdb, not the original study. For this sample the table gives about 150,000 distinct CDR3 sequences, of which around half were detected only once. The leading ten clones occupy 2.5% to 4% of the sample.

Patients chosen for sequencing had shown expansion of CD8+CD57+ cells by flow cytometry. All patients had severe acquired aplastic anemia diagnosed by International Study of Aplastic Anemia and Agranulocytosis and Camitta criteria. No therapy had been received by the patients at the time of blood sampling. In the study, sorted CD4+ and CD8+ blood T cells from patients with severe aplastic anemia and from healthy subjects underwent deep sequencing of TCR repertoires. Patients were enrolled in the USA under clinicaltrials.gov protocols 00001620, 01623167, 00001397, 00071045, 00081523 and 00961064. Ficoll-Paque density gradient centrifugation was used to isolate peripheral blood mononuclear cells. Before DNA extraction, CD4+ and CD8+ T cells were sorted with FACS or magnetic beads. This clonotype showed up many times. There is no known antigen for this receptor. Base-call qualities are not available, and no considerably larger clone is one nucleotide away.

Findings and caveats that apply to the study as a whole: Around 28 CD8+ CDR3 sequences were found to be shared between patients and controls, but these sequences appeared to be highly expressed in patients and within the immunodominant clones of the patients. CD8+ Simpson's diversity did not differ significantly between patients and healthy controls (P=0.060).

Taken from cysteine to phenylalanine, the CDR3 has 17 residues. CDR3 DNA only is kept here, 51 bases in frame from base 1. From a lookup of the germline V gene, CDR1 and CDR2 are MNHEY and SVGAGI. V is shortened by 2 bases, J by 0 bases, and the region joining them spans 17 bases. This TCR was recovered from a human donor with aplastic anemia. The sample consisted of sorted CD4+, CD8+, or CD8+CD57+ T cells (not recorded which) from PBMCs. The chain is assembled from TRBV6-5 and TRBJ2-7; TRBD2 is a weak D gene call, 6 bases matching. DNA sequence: TGTGCCAGCAGTTACCCCAGCACCGGGGGAGTCTCCTACGAGCAGTACTTC. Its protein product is CASSYPSTGGVSYEQYF.